The next 15 T cell receptor beta chains were all read from a single sample in a study of graft-versus-host responses after intestinal transplantation. The antigens these receptors bind are not known. Sequenced by immunoSEQ multiplex PCR; TCRdb stores in-frame clones only, minus some. The sample consists of tens of thousands of clones, roughly 96% of them appearing once. Sequences were derived from unstimulated CD8+ T cells sorted from spleen or lymph node cells, sampled before transplant. All receptors derive from a human donor who was the organ donor for an intestinal transplant.

The chain carries TRBV5-1 and TRBJ1-1; 7 bases fit TRBD1. The CDR3 covers 14 residues. CDR1 is SGHRS, CDR2 YFSETQ, per germline. V lost 4 bases, J lost 4 bases, and 7 bases stayed unmatched. The CDR3: CASSPRGQLTEAFF. For the CDR3, the DNA is TGCGCCAGCAGCCCCCGGGGACAGCTCACTGAAGCTTTCTTT.

This chain uses TRBV14 with TRBJ1-1; tentative D call: TRBD1 (6 bases). V lost 2 bases to trimming and J lost 1 base, with 8 bases between them. CDR1 is SGHDN and CDR2 is FVKESK in the germline V gene. The CDR3 is 14 residues long. CDR3 DNA: TGTGCCAGCAGCCAAACCAGGGGGAACACTGAAGCTTTCTTT. Amino acids: CASSQTRGNTEAFF.

The chain employs TRBV9 and TRBJ2-1, with 14 bases matching TRBD2. J gave up 4 bases and V 3 bases, and 9 bases lay outside the gene matches. In germline, CDR1 is SGDLS, CDR2 YYNGEE. The CDR3 consists of 18 residues. The CDR3 DNA sequence: TGTGCCAGCAGCGACAGACTAGCGGGGGGGCCACCTTACAATGAGCAGTTCTTC. It encodes CASSDRLAGGPPYNEQFF.

V and J are TRBV19 and TRBJ2-1; the D gene is possibly TRBD1 (6 bases). This CDR3 contains 15 residues. Germline CDR1 reads LNHDA; CDR2 reads SQIVND (reference sequence). The V end was cut by 8 bases, the J end by 4 bases, with 18 bases between. The DNA for the CDR3 is TGTGCCAGTTCGGAGGCAGGGGAATGGTACAATGAGCAGTTCTTC. Its translation: CASSEAGEWYNEQFF.

The chain links TRBV27 to TRBJ1-4; D may be TRBD1 (6 bases). The CDR3 is 15 residues long. CDR1 is MNHEY, CDR2 SMNVEV, per germline (reference sequence). Trimming stripped 6 bases from V and 7 bases from J, with 18 bases between. In DNA form, the CDR3 reads TGTGCCAGCAGCCTAGTAGGGGGACTGGGTGAAAAACTGTTTTTT. Encoded protein: CASSLVGGLGEKLFF.

The chain recombines TRBV7-3 with TRBJ1-1; D possibly corresponds to TRBD1 (5 bases). This CDR3 contains 15 residues. Germline V gene data show CDR1 as SGHTA and CDR2 as FQGTGA. V shed 3 bases and J shed 0 bases, with 11 bases lying between them. The CDR3 is CASSLVGVMNTEAFF. In DNA, the CDR3 is TGTGCCAGCAGCTTGGTGGGGGTAATGAACACTGAAGCTTTCTTT.

This clone came up once. The chain joins TRBV27 to TRBJ2-3; D gene uncertain. The germline gives CDR1 MNHEY, CDR2 SMNVEV (reference sequence). This CDR3 contains 14 residues. The germline V and J ends were trimmed by 6 bases and 0 bases, with 10 bases remaining between them. The CDR3 DNA reads as TGTGCCAGCAGCCGTGAACCTAGCACAGATACGCAGTATTTT. Translating it yields CASSREPSTDTQYF.

This clone was recorded a few times. The J gene is TRBJ2-7, the V gene TRBV10-3, with TRBD1 matching 7 bases. The CDR3 has 15 amino acids. Germline V gene lookup returns CDR1 ENHRY and CDR2 SYGVKD. V lost 0 bases, J lost 3 bases, and 5 bases stayed unmatched. The CDR3 loop is CAISESGNRGYEQYF. In nucleotides, the CDR3 is TGTGCCATCAGTGAGTCAGGGAACAGGGGCTACGAGCAGTACTTC.

The count of this clone is one. This chain uses TRBV29-1 with TRBJ2-1, with 7 nucleotides matching TRBD1. Germline V gene lookup returns CDR1 SQVTM and CDR2 ANQGSEA. Trimming removed 6 bases from V and 1 base from J; junction bases left unmatched: 6. This CDR3 region has 14 residues. For the CDR3, the DNA is TGCAGCGTCACACAGGGGAATTCCTACAATGAGCAGTTCTTC. Translated, it gives CSVTQGNSYNEQFF.

This rearrangement joins TRBV10-3 to TRBJ2-5, with 9 nucleotides matching TRBD2. Germline assignment: CDR1 ENHRY and CDR2 SYGVKD. The CDR3 contains 14 residues. V shed 10 bases, J shed 2 bases, and the junction held 8 bases outside the gene matches. As DNA, the CDR3 is TGTGCCAACCTTAGCGGGGGCCCGCAAGAGACCCAGTACTTC. Translated, it gives CANLSGGPQETQYF.

Turning to this clone: The junction does not match germline at one end; this may be a read error. The chain uses TRBV4-2 and TRBJ2-5, with 7 nucleotides matching TRBD2. Germline lookup yields CDR1 LGHNA and CDR2 YNFKEQ. The CDR3 consists of 14 residues. CDR3 bases: TGTGCCAGCAGCCAAGGACTAGCTGAGGAGATCCAGTACTTC. It is translated as CASSQGLAEEIQYF.

This chain links TRBV7-9 with TRBJ1-1; tentative D call: TRBD1 (6 bases). The CDR3 extends over 11 amino acids. Trimming removed 5 bases at V and 10 bases at J, with 11 bases between. CDR1 and CDR2 (germline): SEHNR, FQNEAQ (reference sequence). As DNA, the CDR3 is TGTGCCAGCAGCACCGACAGGCTAGCTTTCTTT. The encoded protein is CASSTDRLAFF.

Concerning this clone itself: Other DNA sequences in the same sample also yield this CDR3. The genes are TRBV27 and TRBJ2-5, with D tentatively TRBD2 (5 bases). The CDR3 spans 13 residues. V lost 2 bases and J 2 bases, leaving 6 bases between the germline ends. Germline V gives CDR1 MNHEY, CDR2 SMNVEV (reference sequence). The CDR3: CASSLRGQETQYF. In DNA, the CDR3 is TGTGCCAGCAGTTTACGGGGACAAGAGACCCAGTACTTC.

This clone was recorded only once. V usage is TRBV7-2 and J usage is TRBJ2-1, with D uncertain. Germline loops: CDR1 SGHTA, CDR2 FQGNSA. Between the trimmed V and J ends, which lost 6 bases and 5 bases, there was a span of 11 bases. The CDR3 has 13 amino acids. CDR3 region: CASSSAWDNEQFF. The CDR3 bases are TGTGCCAGCAGTTCCGCATGGGACAATGAGCAGTTCTTC.

This chain uses TRBV7-9 with TRBJ1-4, with unresolved D. This CDR3 comprises 14 residues. V lost 1 base to trimming and J lost 8 bases, with 11 bases between them. The germline V gene encodes CDR1 SEHNR and CDR2 FQNEAQ (reference sequence). CDR3 in DNA: TGTGCCAGCAGCTTAGTCCACCCGGACGAAAAACTGTTTTTT. It translates to CASSLVHPDEKLFF.